Shown below are 5 T cell receptor beta chains from a single sample sequenced in a study of technical replicates of blood from a handful of donors. Here immunoSEQ multiplex PCR was the method, and the copy in TCRdb shows in-frame clones only, minus some. The sample yields 60,000 to 85,000 clones, just under 95% seen once. What was sequenced was T cells isolated from PBMCs. Every receptor here comes from a human donor in good health.

The gene calls are TRBV6-1 and TRBJ2-2, with D perhaps TRBD1 (6 bases). Trimming shortened V by 7 bases and J by 7 bases, and 10 bases separated the two germline ends. Germline loops: CDR1 MNHNS, CDR2 SASEGT. The CDR3 contains 12 residues. CDR3: CASTTGIGELFF. CDR3 bases: TGTGCCAGCACCACAGGGATCGGGGAGCTGTTTTTT.

The chain has TRBV6-5 and TRBJ2-2; D gene ambiguous. Germline CDR1 reads MNHEY; CDR2 reads SVGAGI. CDR3 length: 15 residues. The V and J ends lost 3 bases and 4 bases respectively, with 12 bases between them. CDR3: CASSYYLYSTGELFF. The DNA of the CDR3 is TGTGCCAGCAGTTATTACCTCTACTCCACCGGGGAGCTGTTTTTT.

This chain uses TRBV15 with TRBJ2-6; tentatively, D is TRBD1 (5 bases). The germline V gene encodes CDR1 LNHNV and CDR2 YYDKDF (reference sequence). The CDR3 spans 17 residues. Between the trimmed V and J ends, which lost 1 base and 0 bases, there was a span of 10 bases. This chain's CDR3 is CATSRGQFGSGANVLTF. DNA for the CDR3: TGTGCCACCAGCAGAGGACAGTTCGGCTCTGGGGCCAACGTCCTGACTTTC.

Only one count was recorded for this clone. V is TRBV27 and J is TRBJ1-5, with a possible D match to TRBD1 (5 bases). The germline gives CDR1 MNHEY, CDR2 SMNVEV (reference sequence). The length of the CDR3 is 15 residues. Trimming removed 5 bases at V and 1 base at J, with 12 bases between. The CDR3 bases are TGTGCCAGCAGTGAATGGGCAGGGAGCAATCAGCCCCAGCATTTT. Translated, it gives CASSEWAGSNQPQHF.

The chain couples TRBV5-4 to TRBJ1-4; D uncertain. Germline V gives CDR1 SGHNT, CDR2 YYREEE (reference sequence). Trimming shortened V by 1 base and J by 6 bases, and 22 bases separated the two germline ends. The CDR3 contains 18 residues. For the CDR3, the DNA is TGTGCCAGCAGCTTGTTTGGCGGATTTAGGTCACCTGATGAAAAACTGTTTTTT. Its protein is CASSLFGGFRSPDEKLFF.